This T cell receptor (beta chain) was obtained from a study of CD8 T cells in ankylosing spondylitis. Germline V gene sequence: CDR1 SGHRS, CDR2 YFSETQ. The junction had 6 bases not matched to a gene; V was cut back by 4 bases and J by 6 bases. The CDR3 has 13 residues. This clonotype was picked up a small number of times. Quantitative 5'-RACE with molecular barcodes was used to make the TCR beta libraries. Each CDR3 protein gets one entry after TCRdb re-called the 5' RACE reads with MiXCR. The sample yields about 90,000 distinct CDR3 sequences, roughly 30% seen once. Sample: blood, either unsorted or a sorted T cell fraction (not recorded which). The TCR was taken from a male donor with ankylosing spondylitis or in good health (not recorded which). The chain carries TRBV5-1 and TRBJ2-7, with 8 bases fitting TRBD1. CDR3 residues: CASSDGTGFEQYF. The CDR3 DNA follows: TGCGCCAGCAGCGACGGGACAGGCTTCGAGCAGTACTTC.